The clone carrying this TCR beta chain was seen a handful of times. These data come from a study of blood T cells in healthy people across ages. Sample-barcoded 5' priming and a J-beta primer mix drove a second PCR of about 6 to 11 cycles. From the 5' RACE reads, TCRdb called clonotypes with MiXCR, one entry per CDR3 protein. Among about 770,000 distinct CDR3 sequences listed, more than 40% were seen once. The CDR3 has 16 amino acids. Trimming shortened V by 5 bases and J by 5 bases, and 22 bases separated the two germline ends. CDR1 is SGHRS, CDR2 YFSETQ, per germline. The TCR originated in a man aged 55 to 69 in good health. The rearrangement joins TRBV5-1 to TRBJ2-5; D could derive from TRBD1 or TRBD2 (5 bases each). Sequencing was performed on blood. CDR3 DNA: TGCGCCAGCAGTTTTAGACCGGGACCCTTGAGGGAGACCCAGTACTTC. Its translation: CASSFRPGPLRETQYF. The whole variable domain, remainder taken from reference TRBV5-1 and TRBJ2-5, is KAGVTQTPRYLIKTRGQQVTLSCSPISGHRSVSWYQQTPGQGLQFLFEYFSETQRNKGNFPGRFSGRQFSNSRSEMNVSTLELGDSALYLCASSFRPGPLRETQYFGPGTRLLVL.